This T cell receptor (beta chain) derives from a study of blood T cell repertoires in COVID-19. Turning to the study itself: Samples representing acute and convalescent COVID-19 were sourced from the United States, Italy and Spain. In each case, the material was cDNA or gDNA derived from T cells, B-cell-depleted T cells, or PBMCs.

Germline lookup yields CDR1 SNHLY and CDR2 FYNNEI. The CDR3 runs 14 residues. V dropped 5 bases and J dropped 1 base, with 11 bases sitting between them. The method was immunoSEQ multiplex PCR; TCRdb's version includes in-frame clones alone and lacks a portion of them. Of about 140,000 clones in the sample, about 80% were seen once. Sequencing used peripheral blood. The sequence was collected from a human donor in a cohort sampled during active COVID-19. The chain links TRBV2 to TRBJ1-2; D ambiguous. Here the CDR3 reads CASSPPGLNYGYTF. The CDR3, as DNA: TGTGCCAGCAGTCCCCCAGGACTTAACTATGGCTACACCTTC.